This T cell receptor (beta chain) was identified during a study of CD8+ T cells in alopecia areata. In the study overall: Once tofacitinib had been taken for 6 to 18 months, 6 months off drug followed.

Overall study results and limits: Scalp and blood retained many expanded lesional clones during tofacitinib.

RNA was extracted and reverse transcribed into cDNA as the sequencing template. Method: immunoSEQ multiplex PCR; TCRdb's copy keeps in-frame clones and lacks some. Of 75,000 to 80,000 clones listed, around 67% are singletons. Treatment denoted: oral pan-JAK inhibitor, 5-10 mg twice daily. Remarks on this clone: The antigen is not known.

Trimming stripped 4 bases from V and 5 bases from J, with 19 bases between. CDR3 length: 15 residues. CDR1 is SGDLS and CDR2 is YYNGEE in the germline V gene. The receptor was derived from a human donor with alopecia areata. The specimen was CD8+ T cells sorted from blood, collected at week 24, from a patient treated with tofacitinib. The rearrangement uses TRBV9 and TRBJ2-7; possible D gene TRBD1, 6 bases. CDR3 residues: CASSSEGESRNEQYF. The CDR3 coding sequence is TGTGCCAGCAGCAGCGAGGGGGAGTCGCGAAACGAGCAGTACTTC.